This record covers a single TCR beta chain. The junction had 6 bases not matched to a gene; V was cut back by 4 bases and J by 4 bases. The CDR3 loop spans 14 amino acids. The data belong to a study of OX40 agonist ivuxolimab in advanced cancers. Overall study: A mean age of approximately 60 years, range roughly 23 to 79, was recorded, and 70% to 85% were male.

Here immunoSEQ multiplex PCR was the method, and the copy in TCRdb shows in-frame clones only, minus some. The sample consists of 77,000 or so clones, 75% to 90% of them appearing once. The source was CD4+ or CD8+ T cells sorted from blood, collected in a trial of the OX40 agonist ivuxolimab. The sequence came from an adult with an advanced solid tumor such as melanoma, head and neck, liver or kidney cancer. V usage is TRBV5-3 and J usage is TRBJ1-2; TRBD1 matches 8 bases. TRBV5-3 is identified as an open reading frame with a role that is uncertain. CDR3 in amino acids: CARSKTGAGYGYTF. CDR3 coding DNA: TGTGCCAGAAGCAAGACAGGGGCGGGCTATGGCTACACCTTC.